This note documents a single T cell receptor beta chain sequence. This sample is part of a study of OX40 agonist ivuxolimab in advanced cancers. Study details: Hepatocellular carcinoma, melanoma, renal cell or head and neck cancer affected the dose-escalation patients.

The ends were cut back, 0 bases at V and 5 bases at J, with 11 bases in the middle. CDR3 length equals 14 residues. Germline V gives CDR1 SGHRS, CDR2 YFSETQ. Measured with immunoSEQ multiplex PCR; TCRdb has only the in-frame clones, and not every one. The repertoire holds more than 60,000 clones, with less than 90% as singletons. This receptor was taken from an adult with an advanced solid tumor such as melanoma, head and neck, liver or kidney cancer. This sequence joins TRBV5-1 and TRBJ1-2, with D perhaps TRBD1 (5 bases). This material consisted of CD4+ or CD8+ T cells sorted from blood, taken in a trial of the OX40 agonist ivuxolimab. Written as DNA, the CDR3 is TGCGCCAGCAGCTTGGGTGGGGCTAGTTATGGCTACACCTTC. Protein product: CASSLGGASYGYTF.